This note documents a single TCR beta chain sequence. Its antigen remains unidentified. With 60 Vbeta and 13 Jbeta primers, the PCR was carried out. Here immunoSEQ multiplex PCR was the method, and the copy in TCRdb shows in-frame clones only, minus some. The table shows some 96,000 clones, with 50% to 80% occurring only once. This record comes from a study of cytomegalovirus exposure and HLA in healthy donors. The study, taken as a whole, reports: When a later analysis was performed, an Asian-associated ancestry cluster reportedly had fewer N-insertions than the roughly 640-donor mean. A later analysis appeared to link common viral pathogens to several of the most significant clusters.

Healthy individuals who donated bone marrow served as the donors. Germline loops: CDR1 SGHTA, CDR2 FQGTGA. This CDR3 comprises 13 residues. The germline V and J ends were trimmed by 5 bases and 7 bases, with 11 bases remaining between them. The TCR originated in a man aged 60-69 years in good health and CMV-seronegative. The chain has TRBV7-3 and TRBJ1-4; D not resolved. Sequencing input: PBMCs. Here the CDR3 DNA reads TGTGCCAGCAGCATCGGACGGGGTGAAAAACTGTTTTTT. Amino acids: CASSIGRGEKLFF.